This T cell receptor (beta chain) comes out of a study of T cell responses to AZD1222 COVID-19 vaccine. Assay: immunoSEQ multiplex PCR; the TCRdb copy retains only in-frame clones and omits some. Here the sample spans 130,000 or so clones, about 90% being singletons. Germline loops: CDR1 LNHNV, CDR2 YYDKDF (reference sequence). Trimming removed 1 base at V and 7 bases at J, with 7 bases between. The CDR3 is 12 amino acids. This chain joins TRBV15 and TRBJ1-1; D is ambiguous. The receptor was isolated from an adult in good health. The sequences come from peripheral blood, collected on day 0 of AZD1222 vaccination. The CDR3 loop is CATSRGVSEAFF. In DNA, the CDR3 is TGTGCCACCAGCAGAGGGGTCAGTGAAGCTTTCTTT.